This T cell receptor beta chain emerged from a study of cytomegalovirus exposure and HLA in healthy donors. Study-wide background: From about 179 million T cells, an earlier analysis saw approximately 110 million unique TCR beta sequences.

Note on this clone: Its antigen is not identified.

PCR used 60 Vbeta primers and 13 Jbeta primers. Original processing methods: About 12 million shared chains were among the roughly 78 million unique TCR beta chains that a later analysis counted. Sequencing used immunoSEQ multiplex PCR; TCRdb keeps in-frame clones, though not all of them. V and J calls and clone size are copied from that table; D and trimming were computed from the DNA. The sample includes about 120,000 clones, 8.5% to 9% of them seen just once. J gave up 3 bases and V 6 bases, and 4 bases lay outside the gene matches. CDR1 is MNHEY and CDR2 is SVGAGI in the germline V gene. This CDR3 spans 15 amino acids. General study findings and limits: Earlier findings revealed that most TCR beta V segments proved productive either about 87% or about 30% of the time. TCR sequences were mostly rare, though some public TCRs occurred in many donors.

The sequenced material came from PBMCs. This clonotype originated in a woman aged 35 to 49 in good health and CMV-seropositive. The rearrangement uses TRBV6-5 and TRBJ2-2, with 10 positions matching TRBD1. As DNA, the CDR3 is TGTGCCAGCAGGACAGGGGGCAGGGACACCGGGGAGCTGTTTTTT. It translates to CASRTGGRDTGELFF.